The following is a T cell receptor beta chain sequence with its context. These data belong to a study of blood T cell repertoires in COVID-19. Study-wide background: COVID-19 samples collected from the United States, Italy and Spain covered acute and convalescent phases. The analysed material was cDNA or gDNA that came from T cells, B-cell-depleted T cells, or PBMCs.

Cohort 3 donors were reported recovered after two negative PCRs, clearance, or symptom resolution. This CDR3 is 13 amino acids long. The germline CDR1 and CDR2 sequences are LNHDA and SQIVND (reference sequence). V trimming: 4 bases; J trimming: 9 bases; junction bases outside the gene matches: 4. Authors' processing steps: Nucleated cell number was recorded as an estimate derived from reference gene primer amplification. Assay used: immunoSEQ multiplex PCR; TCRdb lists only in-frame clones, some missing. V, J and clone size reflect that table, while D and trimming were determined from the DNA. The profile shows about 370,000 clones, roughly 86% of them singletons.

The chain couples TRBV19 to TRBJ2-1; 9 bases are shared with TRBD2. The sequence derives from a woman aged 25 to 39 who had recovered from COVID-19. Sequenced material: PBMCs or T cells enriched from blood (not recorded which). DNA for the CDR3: TGTGCCAGTAGTAGCGGGAGGGCCGGTGAGCAGTTCTTC. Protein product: CASSSGRAGEQFF.